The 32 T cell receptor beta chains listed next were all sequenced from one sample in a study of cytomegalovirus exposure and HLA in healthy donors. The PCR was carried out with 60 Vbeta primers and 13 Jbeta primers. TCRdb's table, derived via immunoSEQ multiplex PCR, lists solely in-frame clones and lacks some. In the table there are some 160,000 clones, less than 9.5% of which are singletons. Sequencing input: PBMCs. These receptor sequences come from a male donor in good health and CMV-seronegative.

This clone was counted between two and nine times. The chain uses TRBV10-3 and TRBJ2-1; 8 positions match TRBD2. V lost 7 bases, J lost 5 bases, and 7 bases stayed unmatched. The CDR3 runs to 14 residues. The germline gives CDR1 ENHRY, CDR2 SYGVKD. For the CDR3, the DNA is TGTGCCATCACCTTAAGAGCGGGGGACAATGAGCAGTTCTTC. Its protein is CAITLRAGDNEQFF.

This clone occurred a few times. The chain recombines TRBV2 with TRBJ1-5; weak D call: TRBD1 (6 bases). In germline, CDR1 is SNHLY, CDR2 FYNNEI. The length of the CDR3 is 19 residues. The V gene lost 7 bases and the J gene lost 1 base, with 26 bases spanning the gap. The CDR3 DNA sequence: TGTGCCAGCACCCCGTTGAGGACTCCTGGACAGAAGAGCAATCAGCCCCAGCATTTT. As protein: CASTPLRTPGQKSNQPQHF.

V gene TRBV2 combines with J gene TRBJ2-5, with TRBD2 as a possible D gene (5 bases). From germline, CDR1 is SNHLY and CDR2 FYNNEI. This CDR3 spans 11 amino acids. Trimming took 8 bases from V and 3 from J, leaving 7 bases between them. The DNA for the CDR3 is TGTGCCAGCGGACTGGAAGAGACCCAGTACTTC. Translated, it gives CASGLEETQYF. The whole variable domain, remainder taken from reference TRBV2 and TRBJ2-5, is EPEVTQTPSHQVTQMGQEVILRCVPISNHLYFYWYRQILGQKVEFLVSFYNNEISEKSEIFDDQFSVERPDGSNFTLKIRSTKLEDSAMYFCASGLEETQYFGPGTRLLVL.

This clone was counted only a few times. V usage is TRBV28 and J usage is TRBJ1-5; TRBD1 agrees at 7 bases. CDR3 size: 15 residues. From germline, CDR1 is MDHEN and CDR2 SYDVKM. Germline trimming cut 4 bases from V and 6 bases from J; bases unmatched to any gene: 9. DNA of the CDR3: TGTGCCAGCAGTTCGGGAGACAGGGCGGCTCAGCCCCAGCATTTT. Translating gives CASSSGDRAAQPQHF.

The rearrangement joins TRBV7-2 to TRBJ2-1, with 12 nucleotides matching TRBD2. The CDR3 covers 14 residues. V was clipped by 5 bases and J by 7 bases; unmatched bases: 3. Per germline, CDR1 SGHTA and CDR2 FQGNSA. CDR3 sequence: CASSRLAGVNEQFF. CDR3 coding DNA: TGTGCCAGCAGCCGACTAGCGGGAGTGAATGAGCAGTTCTTC.

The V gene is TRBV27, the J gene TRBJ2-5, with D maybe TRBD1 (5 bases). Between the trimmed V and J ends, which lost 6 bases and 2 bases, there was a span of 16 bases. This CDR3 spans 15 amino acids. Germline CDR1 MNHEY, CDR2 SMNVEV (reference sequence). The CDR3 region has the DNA TGTGCCAGCAGCCCACAGGTTATGTCACAAGAGACCCAGTACTTC. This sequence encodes CASSPQVMSQETQYF.

Here the CDR3 reads CASSLLAVYTDTQYF. CDR3 DNA sequence: TGCGCCAGCAGCTTGTTAGCGGTTTACACAGATACGCAGTATTTT. The chain couples TRBV5-1 to TRBJ2-3, with D perhaps TRBD2 (6 bases). Trimming shortened V by 1 base and J by 2 bases, and 11 bases separated the two germline ends. The CDR3 has 15 residues. Germline-derived CDR1 and CDR2 are SGHRS and YFSETQ.

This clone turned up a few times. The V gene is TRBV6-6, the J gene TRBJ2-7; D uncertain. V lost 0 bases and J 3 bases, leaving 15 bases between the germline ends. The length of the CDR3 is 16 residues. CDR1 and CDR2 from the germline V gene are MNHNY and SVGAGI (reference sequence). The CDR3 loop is CASSYSGDPDVYEQYF. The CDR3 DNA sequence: TGTGCCAGCAGTTACTCGGGCGACCCAGACGTCTACGAGCAGTACTTC.

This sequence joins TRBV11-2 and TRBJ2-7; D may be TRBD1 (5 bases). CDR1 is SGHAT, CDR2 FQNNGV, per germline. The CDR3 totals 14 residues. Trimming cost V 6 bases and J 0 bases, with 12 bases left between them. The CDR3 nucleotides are TGTGCCAGCAGGCAGGGCTTCAGCTCCTACGAGCAGTACTTC. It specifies CASRQGFSSYEQYF.

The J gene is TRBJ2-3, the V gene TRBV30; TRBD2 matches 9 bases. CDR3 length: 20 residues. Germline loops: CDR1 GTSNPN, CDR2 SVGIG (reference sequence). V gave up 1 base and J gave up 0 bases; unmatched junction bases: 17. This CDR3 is CAWSGSRGRGGTWSTDTQYF. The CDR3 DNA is TGTGCCTGGAGTGGGAGTCGCGGGAGGGGGGGGACTTGGAGCACAGATACGCAGTATTTT.

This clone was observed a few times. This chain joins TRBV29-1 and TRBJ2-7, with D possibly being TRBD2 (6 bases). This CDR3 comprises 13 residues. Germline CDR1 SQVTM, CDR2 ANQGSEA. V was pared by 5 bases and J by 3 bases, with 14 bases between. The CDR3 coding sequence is TGCAGCGTTAATAGCGGACTGGGCTACGAGCAGTACTTC. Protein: CSVNSGLGYEQYF.

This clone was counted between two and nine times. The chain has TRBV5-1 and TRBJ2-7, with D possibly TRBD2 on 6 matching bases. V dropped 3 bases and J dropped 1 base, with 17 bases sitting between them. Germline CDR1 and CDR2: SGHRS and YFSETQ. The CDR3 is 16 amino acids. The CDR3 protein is CASSSRGGDRSYEQYF. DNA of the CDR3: TGCGCCAGCAGCTCGAGGGGCGGGGATCGTTCCTACGAGCAGTACTTC.

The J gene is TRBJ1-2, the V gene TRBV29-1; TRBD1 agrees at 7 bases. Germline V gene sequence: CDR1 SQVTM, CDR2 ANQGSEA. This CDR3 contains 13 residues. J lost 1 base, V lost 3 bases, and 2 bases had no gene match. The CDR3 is CSVDRGNNYGYTF. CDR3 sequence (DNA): TGCAGCGTTGACAGGGGGAATAACTATGGCTACACCTTC.

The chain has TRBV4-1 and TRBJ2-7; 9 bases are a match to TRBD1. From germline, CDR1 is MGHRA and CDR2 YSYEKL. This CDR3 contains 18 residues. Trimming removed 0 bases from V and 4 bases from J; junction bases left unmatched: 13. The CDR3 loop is CASSQDGSRGTGFYEQYF. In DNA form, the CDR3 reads TGCGCCAGCAGCCAAGATGGGTCTAGGGGGACAGGGTTTTACGAGCAGTACTTC.

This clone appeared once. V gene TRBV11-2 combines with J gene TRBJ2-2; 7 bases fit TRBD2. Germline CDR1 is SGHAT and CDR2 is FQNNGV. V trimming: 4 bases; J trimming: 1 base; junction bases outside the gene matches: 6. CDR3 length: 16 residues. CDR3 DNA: TGTGCCAGCAGCTCTATGGGGGGGAAGAACACCGGGGAGCTGTTTTTT. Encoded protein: CASSSMGGKNTGELFF.

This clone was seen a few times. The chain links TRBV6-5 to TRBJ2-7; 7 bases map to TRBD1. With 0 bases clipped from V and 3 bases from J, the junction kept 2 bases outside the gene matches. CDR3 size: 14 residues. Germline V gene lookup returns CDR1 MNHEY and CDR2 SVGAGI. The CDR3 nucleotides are TGTGCCAGCAGTTACTCTCCAGGGGGCTACGAGCAGTACTTC. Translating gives CASSYSPGGYEQYF.

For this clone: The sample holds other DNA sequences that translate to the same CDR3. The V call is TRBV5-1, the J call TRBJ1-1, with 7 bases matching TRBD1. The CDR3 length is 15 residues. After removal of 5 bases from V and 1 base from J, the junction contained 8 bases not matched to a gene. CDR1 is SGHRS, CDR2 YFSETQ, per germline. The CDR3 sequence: CASRGDSNTNTEAFF. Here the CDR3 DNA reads TGCGCCAGCAGAGGGGACAGCAATACGAACACTGAAGCTTTCTTT.

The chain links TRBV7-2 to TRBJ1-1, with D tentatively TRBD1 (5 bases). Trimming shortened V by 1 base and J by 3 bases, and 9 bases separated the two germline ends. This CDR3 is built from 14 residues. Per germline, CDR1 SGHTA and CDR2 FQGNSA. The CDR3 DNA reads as TGTGCCAGCAGCTTAGAACGGACATACACTGAAGCTTTCTTT. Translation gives CASSLERTYTEAFF.

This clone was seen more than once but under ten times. The CDR3 DNA reads as TGTGCCAGCAGTTTGCGGTCAGATAGCAATCAGCCCCAGCATTTT. Translated: CASSLRSDSNQPQHF. The V call is TRBV27, the J call TRBJ1-5; D gene ambiguous. The CDR3 contains 15 residues. V was cut by 3 bases and J by 0 bases, with 9 bases left in between. Germline values: CDR1 MNHEY, CDR2 SMNVEV (reference sequence).

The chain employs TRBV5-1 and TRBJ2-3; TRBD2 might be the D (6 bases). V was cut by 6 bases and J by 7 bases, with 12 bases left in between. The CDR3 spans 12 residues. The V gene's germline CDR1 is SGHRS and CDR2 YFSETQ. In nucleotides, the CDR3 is TGCGCCAGCACCGGGGGTAATTATACGCAGTATTTT. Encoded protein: CASTGGNYTQYF.

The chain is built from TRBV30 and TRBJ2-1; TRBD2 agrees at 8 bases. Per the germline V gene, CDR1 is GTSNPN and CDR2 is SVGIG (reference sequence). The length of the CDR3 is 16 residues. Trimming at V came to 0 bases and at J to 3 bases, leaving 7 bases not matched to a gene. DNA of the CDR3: TGTGCCTGGAGTGTTAGGGTGAGCGGGGGCTACAATGAGCAGTTCTTC. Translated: CAWSVRVSGGYNEQFF.

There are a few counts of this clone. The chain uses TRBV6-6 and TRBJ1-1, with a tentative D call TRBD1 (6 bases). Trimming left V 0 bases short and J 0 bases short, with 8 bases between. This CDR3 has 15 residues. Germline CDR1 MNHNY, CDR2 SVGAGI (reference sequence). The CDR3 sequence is CASSYSNRVNTEAFF. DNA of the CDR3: TGTGCCAGCAGTTACTCGAACAGGGTGAACACTGAAGCTTTCTTT.

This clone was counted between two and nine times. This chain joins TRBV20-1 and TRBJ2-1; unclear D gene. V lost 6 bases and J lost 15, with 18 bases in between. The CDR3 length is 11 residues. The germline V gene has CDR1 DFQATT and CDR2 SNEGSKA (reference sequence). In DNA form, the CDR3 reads TGCAGTGCCCTCCCTGGAAGTCGAGGGTTCTTC. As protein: CSALPGSRGFF.

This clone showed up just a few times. The CDR3 sequence is CASSQDHTSGREHEQFF. Here the CDR3 DNA reads TGCGCCAGCAGCCAAGACCATACTAGCGGGAGGGAGCATGAGCAGTTCTTC. The rearrangement links TRBV4-3 to TRBJ2-1, with 13 positions matching TRBD2. CDR3 length equals 17 residues. V was clipped by 0 bases and J by 8 bases; unmatched bases: 7. Germline CDR1 LGHNA, CDR2 YSLEER.

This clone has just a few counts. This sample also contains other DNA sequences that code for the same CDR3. The CDR3 sequence: CAISAQGDNQPQHF. CDR3 DNA sequence: TGTGCCATCAGTGCACAGGGTGACAATCAGCCCCAGCATTTT. This sequence joins TRBV10-3 and TRBJ1-5, with D possibly TRBD1 on 6 matching bases. Trimming left V 4 bases short and J 3 bases short, with 10 bases between. The germline gives CDR1 ENHRY, CDR2 SYGVKD. The CDR3 is made up of 14 amino acids.

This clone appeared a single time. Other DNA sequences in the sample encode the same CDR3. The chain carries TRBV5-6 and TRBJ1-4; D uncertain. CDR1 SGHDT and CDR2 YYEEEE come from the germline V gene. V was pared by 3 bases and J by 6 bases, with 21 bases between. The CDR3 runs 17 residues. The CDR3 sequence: CASSSQVRRAGDEKLFF. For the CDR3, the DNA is TGTGCCAGCAGCTCCCAGGTCAGGCGAGCGGGAGATGAAAAACTGTTTTTT.

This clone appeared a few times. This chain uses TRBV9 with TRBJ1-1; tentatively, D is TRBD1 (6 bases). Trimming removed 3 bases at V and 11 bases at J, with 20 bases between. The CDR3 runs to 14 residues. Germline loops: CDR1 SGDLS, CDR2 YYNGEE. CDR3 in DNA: TGTGCCAGCAGCGCTCAGGGGACCGGACTGGGGGCTTTCTTT. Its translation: CASSAQGTGLGAFF.

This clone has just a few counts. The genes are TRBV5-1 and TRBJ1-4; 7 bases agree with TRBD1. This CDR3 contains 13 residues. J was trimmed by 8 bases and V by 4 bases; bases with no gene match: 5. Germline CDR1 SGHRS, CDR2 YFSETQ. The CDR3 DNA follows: TGCGCCAGCAGCCCGTTGACAGGGGAAAAACTGTTTTTT. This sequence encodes CASSPLTGEKLFF.

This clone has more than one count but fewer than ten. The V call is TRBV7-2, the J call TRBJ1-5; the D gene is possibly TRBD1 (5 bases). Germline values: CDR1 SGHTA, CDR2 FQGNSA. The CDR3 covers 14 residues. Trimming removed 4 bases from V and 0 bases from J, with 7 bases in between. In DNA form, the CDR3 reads TGTGCCAGCAGCTCGGGACTTAGCAATCAGCCCCAGCATTTT. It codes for CASSSGLSNQPQHF.

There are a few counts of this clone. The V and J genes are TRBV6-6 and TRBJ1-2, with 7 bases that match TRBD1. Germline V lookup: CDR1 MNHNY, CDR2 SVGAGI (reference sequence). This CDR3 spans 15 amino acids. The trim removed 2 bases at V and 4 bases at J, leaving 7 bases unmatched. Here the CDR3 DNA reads TGTGCCAGCAGTTACGGTAGGGGGCGCGGCTATGGCTACACCTTC. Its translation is CASSYGRGRGYGYTF.

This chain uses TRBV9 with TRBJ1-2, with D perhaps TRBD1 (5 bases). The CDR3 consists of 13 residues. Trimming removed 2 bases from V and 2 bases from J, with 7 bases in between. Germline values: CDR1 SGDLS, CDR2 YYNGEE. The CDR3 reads CASSVAGNYGYTF. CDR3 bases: TGTGCCAGCAGCGTCGCAGGGAACTATGGCTACACCTTC.

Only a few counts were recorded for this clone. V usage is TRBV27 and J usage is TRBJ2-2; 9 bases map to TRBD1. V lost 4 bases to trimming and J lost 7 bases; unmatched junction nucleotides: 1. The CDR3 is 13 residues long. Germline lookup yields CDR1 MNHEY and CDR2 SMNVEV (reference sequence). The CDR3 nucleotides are TGTGCCAGCAGTTCGGACAGGGGCGGGGAGCTGTTTTTT. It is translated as CASSSDRGGELFF.